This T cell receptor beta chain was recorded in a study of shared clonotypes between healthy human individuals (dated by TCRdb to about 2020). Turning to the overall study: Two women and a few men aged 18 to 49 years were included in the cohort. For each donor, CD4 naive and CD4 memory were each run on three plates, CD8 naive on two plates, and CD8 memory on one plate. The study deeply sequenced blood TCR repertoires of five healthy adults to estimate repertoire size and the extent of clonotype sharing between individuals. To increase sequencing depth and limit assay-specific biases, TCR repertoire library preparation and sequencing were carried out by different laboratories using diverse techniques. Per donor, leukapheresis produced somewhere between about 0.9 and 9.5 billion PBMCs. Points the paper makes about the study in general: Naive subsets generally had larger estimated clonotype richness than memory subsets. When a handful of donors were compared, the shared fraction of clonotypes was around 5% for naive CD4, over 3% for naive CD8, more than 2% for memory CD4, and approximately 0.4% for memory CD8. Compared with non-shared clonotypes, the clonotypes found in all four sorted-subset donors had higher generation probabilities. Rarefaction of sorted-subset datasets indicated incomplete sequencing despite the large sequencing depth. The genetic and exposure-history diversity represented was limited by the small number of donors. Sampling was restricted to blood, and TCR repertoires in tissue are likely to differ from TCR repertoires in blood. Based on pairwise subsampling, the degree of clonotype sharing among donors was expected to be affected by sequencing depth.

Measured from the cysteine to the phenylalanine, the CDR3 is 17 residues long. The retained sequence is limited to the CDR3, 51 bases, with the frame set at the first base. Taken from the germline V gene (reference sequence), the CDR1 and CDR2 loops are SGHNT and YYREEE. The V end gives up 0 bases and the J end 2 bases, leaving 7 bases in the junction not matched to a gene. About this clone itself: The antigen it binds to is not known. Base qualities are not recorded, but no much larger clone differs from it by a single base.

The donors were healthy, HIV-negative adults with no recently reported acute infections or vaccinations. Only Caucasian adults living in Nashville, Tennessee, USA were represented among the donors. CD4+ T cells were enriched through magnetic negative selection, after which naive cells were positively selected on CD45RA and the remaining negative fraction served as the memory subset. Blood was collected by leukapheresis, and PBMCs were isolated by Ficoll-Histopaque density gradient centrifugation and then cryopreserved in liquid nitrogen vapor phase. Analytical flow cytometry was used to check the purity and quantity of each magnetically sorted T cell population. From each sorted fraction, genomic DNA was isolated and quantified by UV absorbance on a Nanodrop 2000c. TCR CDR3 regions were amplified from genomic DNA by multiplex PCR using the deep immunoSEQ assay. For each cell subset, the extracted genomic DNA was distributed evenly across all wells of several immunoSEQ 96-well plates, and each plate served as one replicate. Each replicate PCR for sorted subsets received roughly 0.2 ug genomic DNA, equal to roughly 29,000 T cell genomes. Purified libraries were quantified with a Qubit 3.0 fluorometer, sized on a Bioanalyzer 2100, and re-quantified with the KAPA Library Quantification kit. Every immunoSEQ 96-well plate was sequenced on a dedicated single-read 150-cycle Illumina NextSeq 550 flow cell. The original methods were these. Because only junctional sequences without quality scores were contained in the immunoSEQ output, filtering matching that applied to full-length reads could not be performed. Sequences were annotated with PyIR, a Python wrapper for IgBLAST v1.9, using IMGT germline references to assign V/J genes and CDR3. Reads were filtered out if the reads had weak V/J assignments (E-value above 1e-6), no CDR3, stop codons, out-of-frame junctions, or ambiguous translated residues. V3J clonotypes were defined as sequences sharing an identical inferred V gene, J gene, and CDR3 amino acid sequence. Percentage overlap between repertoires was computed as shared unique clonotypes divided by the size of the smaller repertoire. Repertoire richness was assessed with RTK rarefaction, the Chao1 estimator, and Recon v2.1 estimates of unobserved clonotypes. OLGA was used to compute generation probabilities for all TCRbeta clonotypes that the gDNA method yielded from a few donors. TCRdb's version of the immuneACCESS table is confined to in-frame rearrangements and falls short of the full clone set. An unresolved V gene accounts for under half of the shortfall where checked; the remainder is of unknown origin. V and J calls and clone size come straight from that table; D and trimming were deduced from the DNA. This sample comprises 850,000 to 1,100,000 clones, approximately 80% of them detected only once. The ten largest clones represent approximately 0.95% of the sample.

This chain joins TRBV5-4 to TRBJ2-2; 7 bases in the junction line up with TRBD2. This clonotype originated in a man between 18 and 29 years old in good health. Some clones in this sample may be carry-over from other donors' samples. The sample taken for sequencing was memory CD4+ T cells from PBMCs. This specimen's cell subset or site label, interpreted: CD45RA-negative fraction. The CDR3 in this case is CASSLAGLAANTGELFF. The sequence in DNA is TGTGCCAGCAGCTTGGCCGGGCTAGCGGCTAACACCGGGGAGCTGTTTTTT.